This is a list of T cell receptor beta chains from one sample in a study of blood T cell repertoires in COVID-19. Data came from immunoSEQ multiplex PCR; TCRdb stores just in-frame clones and leaves some out. The data hold some 150,000 clones, with 80% observed a single time. The sample comprised peripheral blood. Every receptor here comes from a man between 60 and 70 years old with acute or convalescent COVID-19. The CDR3 runs from the conserved cysteine through the conserved F or W. Each record gives: V gene, J gene, clone size, D gene, CDR3 DNA, CDR3 protein. D genes are given only for firm matches. Size values are once, few and many counts, or a class for expanded clones, and some rows have none.

TRBV5-4	TRBJ2-2	.	TRBD2	TGTGCCAGCAGCCCCTCAAGGGCTAGCGGTACGAACACCGGGGAGCTGTTTTTT	CASSPSRASGTNTGELFF
TRBV6-2/TRBV6-3	TRBJ2-7	.	TRBD2	TGTGCCAGCAGCAAGGAGGGGACTAGCGGACTCTACGAGCAGTACTTC	CASSKEGTSGLYEQYF
TRBV18	TRBJ2-5	.	.	TGTGCCAGCTCACCACGTCTCCAAGAGACCCAGTACTTC	CASSPRLQETQYF
TRBV6-2/TRBV6-3	TRBJ2-1	.	TRBD1	TGTGCCAGCAGTTCTACCCGTAGACAGGGTCGGGGCAATGAGCAGTTCTTC	CASSSTRRQGRGNEQFF
TRBV6-2/TRBV6-3	TRBJ2-7	.	TRBD2	TGTGCCAGCAGCCCCGGGGATAGCGGGAGGCCCTACGAGCAGTACTTC	CASSPGDSGRPYEQYF
TRBV5-1	TRBJ2-2	.	.	TGCGCCAGCAGCTCCGGGATGAACACCGGGGAGCTGTTTTTT	CASSSGMNTGELFF
TRBV28	TRBJ1-2	few	.	TGTGCCAGCAGTTTAGGGGGGAACTATGGCTACACCTTC	CASSLGGNYGYTF
TRBV6-5	TRBJ1-6	.	TRBD1	TGTGCCAGCAGTTTACAGCCGGGACAGGGATCATCCCTCCACTTT	CASSLQPGQGSSLHF
TRBV9	TRBJ1-2	.	.	TGTGCCAGCAGCCCCGCGGGGGGTGGCGGCTACACCTTC	CASSPAGGGGYTF
TRBV30	TRBJ1-1	.	.	TGTGCCTGGAGTGTACTATCGGAAGCTTTCTTT	CAWSVLSEAFF
TRBV6-5	TRBJ2-1	.	TRBD2	TGTGCCAGCCTCACAACGGGGGGGAGCAATGAGCCGTTCTTC	CASLTTGGSNEPFF
TRBV16	TRBJ1-4	once	.	TGTGCCAGCAGCCAATCGAATGCAGGGAGGCGTGAAAAACTGTTTTTT	CASSQSNAGRREKLFF
TRBV15	TRBJ1-1	few	.	TGTGCCACCGGGCTAGGGGGGGCTCAGAACACTGAAGCTTTCTTT	CATGLGGAQNTEAFF
TRBV5-6	TRBJ1-2	.	.	TGTGCCAGCAGCCCAATTCAGGACTATGGCTACACCTTC	CASSPIQDYGYTF
TRBV5-1	TRBJ2-7	.	TRBD2	TGCGCCAGCAGCTCGGGACTAGCGGGAGGGAGCTCCTACGAGCAGTACTTC	CASSSGLAGGSSYEQYF